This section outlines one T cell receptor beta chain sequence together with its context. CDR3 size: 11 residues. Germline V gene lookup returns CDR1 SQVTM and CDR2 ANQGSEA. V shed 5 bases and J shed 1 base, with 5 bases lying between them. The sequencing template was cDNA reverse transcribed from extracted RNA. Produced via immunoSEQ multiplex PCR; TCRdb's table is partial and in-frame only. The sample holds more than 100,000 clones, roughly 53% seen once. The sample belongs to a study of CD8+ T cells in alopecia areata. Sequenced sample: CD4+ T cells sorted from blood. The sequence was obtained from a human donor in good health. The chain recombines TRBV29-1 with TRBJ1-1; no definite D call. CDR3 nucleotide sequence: TGCAGCGTTCTGGGGAACACTGAAGCTTTCTTT. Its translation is CSVLGNTEAFF.